The 21 T cell receptor beta chains below all came from one sample that was sequenced in a study of early T cells in non-severe SARS-CoV-2 infection. TCRdb re-called the 5' RACE reads through MiXCR, storing one row per CDR3 protein. The sample gives over 85,000 distinct CDR3 sequences, around a sixth of which show up once; around 1.3% is in the top ten. Sequenced sample: whole blood. The receptors originated from an adult who was a healthcare worker with PCR-confirmed SARS-CoV-2 infection or an uninfected control (not recorded which).

The genes are TRBV20-1 and TRBJ2-7, with 8 nucleotides matching TRBD2. Losses at the gene ends were 0 bases for V and 2 bases for J; bases not matched to a gene: 6. The CDR3 length is 15 residues. Germline assignment: CDR1 DFQATT and CDR2 SNEGSKA (reference sequence). The CDR3 bases are TGCAGTGCTAGAGATTTACAGCGGGAGCCCTACGAGCAGTACTTC. Translating gives CSARDLQREPYEQYF.

The chain has TRBV30 and TRBJ2-7; D is undetermined. Per the germline V gene, CDR1 is GTSNPN and CDR2 is SVGIG (reference sequence). The CDR3 runs to 13 residues. V dropped 0 bases and J dropped 6 bases, with 12 bases sitting between them. The CDR3 is CAWSVEPRLEQYF. Written as DNA, the CDR3 is TGTGCCTGGAGTGTCGAGCCACGGCTCGAGCAGTACTTC.

This clonotype has more than one count but fewer than ten. The chain joins TRBV12-3 or TRBV12-4 to TRBJ2-1; 9 bases are shared with TRBD2. The CDR3 loop spans 16 amino acids. V shed 3 bases, J shed 7 bases, and the junction held 10 bases outside the gene matches. The CDR3 nucleotides read TGTGCCAGCAGTTTCGGGCGGGAGGGCCTGGGTAATGAGCAGTTCTTC. It is translated as CASSFGREGLGNEQFF.

This clonotype was detected only a few times. V usage is TRBV11-2 and J usage is TRBJ2-7; D may match TRBD1 or TRBD2 (5 bases each). V gave up 2 bases and J gave up 0 bases, with 8 bases separating them. Germline V CDR1 and CDR2: SGHAT, FQNNGV. This CDR3 contains 14 residues. The CDR3 nucleotides are TGTGCCAGCAGCTTATGGGGGACCTCCTACGAGCAGTACTTC. Amino acids: CASSLWGTSYEQYF.

A few counts support this clonotype. The chain links TRBV12-3 or TRBV12-4 to TRBJ2-3; the D gene is possibly TRBD2 (7 bases). The CDR3 contains 13 residues. Trimming stripped 6 bases from V and 4 bases from J, with 11 bases between. Here the CDR3 DNA reads TGTGCCAGCAGAGGGGGGGGGGCAGATACGCAGTATTTT. This translates into CASRGGGADTQYF.

This clonotype was counted between two and nine times. This chain joins TRBV4-3 and TRBJ2-7; 7 positions agree with TRBD2. The CDR3 runs 15 residues. Looked up from germline, CDR1 is LGHNA and CDR2 is YSLEER. J was trimmed by 6 bases and V by 3 bases; bases with no gene match: 11. DNA of the CDR3: TGCGCCAGCAGCCAGACAACGGGACTAAGCTCCGAGCAGTACTTC. Protein: CASSQTTGLSSEQYF.

This chain links TRBV12-3 or TRBV12-4 with TRBJ1-1; D is unresolved. The V end was cut by 1 base, the J end by 6 bases, with 9 bases between. This CDR3 spans 13 amino acids. The CDR3 coding sequence is TGTGCCAGCAGTTTAGGGCGGTGGGCTGAAGCTTTCTTT. Translating gives CASSLGRWAEAFF.

This clonotype was detected only a few times. The chain uses TRBV20-1 and TRBJ1-1; 8 nucleotides agree with TRBD1. Trimming cost V 4 bases and J 4 bases; bases outside gene matches: 11. CDR1 and CDR2 (germline): DFQATT, SNEGSKA (reference sequence). The CDR3 is 15 amino acids. The CDR3 sequence is CSAKRGQGLVTEAFF. The DNA of the CDR3 is TGCAGTGCTAAGAGAGGACAGGGACTTGTCACTGAAGCTTTCTTT.

The chain joins TRBV11-2 to TRBJ2-7; no reliable D call. The J call may be incorrect, as the DNA end agrees better with TRBJ2-1. The germline V gene encodes CDR1 SGHAT and CDR2 FQNNGV. The CDR3 is 12 amino acids. This chain's CDR3 is CASSRTSYEQFF. The CDR3 region has the DNA TGTGCCAGCAGCAGGACCTCCTACGAGCAGTTCTTC.

The chain couples TRBV7-2 to TRBJ2-1; the D gene is possibly TRBD1 (5 bases). Per the germline V gene, CDR1 is SGHTA and CDR2 is FQGNSA. There are 14 residues in the CDR3. With 5 bases removed from V and 5 bases from J, the gap between germline ends came to 13 bases. The CDR3 bases are TGTGCCAGCAGCCCAAACGGACAAAACAATGAGCAGTTCTTC. This codes for CASSPNGQNNEQFF.

This clonotype was recorded at least ten times. The CDR3 loop reads CASSPGQGNTEAFF. The CDR3 nucleotides are TGCGCCAGCAGCCCCGGACAGGGCAACACTGAAGCTTTCTTT. This rearrangement joins TRBV5-1 to TRBJ1-1; 8 bases match TRBD1. J was trimmed by 2 bases and V by 4 bases; bases with no gene match: 4. The CDR3 sequence is 14 residues long. Germline lookup yields CDR1 SGHRS and CDR2 YFSETQ.

The V gene is TRBV7-2, the J gene TRBJ2-6; TRBD2 agrees at 9 bases. Germline CDR1 reads SGHTA; CDR2 reads FQGNSA. The J segment lost 0 bases and the V segment lost 5 bases, leaving 8 bases of the junction unmatched. The CDR3 consists of 18 residues. Written as DNA, the CDR3 is TGTGCCAGCAGCCCTAGCGGGACCCCTGTCTCTGGGGCCAACGTCCTGACTTTC. Its protein product is CASSPSGTPVSGANVLTF.

In this sample, this clonotype turned up a few times. This rearrangement joins TRBV12-3 or TRBV12-4 to TRBJ2-5; the D gene is possibly TRBD2 (6 bases). V was clipped by 6 bases and J by 5 bases, with 13 bases between them. This CDR3 comprises 13 residues. The CDR3 here is CASSPTLAETQYF. CDR3 coding DNA: TGTGCCAGCAGCCCCACCCTAGCGGAGACCCAGTACTTC.

Only a few counts were recorded for this clonotype. The chain uses TRBV27 and TRBJ2-7, with 10 bases lining up with TRBD1. CDR1 is MNHEY, CDR2 SMNVEV, per germline (reference sequence). CDR3 length: 15 residues. V trimming: 6 bases; J trimming: 2 bases; junction bases outside the gene matches: 7. The CDR3 DNA reads TGTGCCAGCAGGTCCCGACAGGGGGCTCCCTACGAGCAGTACTTC. Protein product: CASRSRQGAPYEQYF.

This clonotype has a handful of counts. This rearrangement joins TRBV12-3 or TRBV12-4 to TRBJ2-3; D is perhaps TRBD1 or TRBD2 (5 bases each). Trimming removed 2 bases from V and 2 bases from J, with 11 bases in between. This CDR3 region has 15 residues. The CDR3 loop is CASSLTGDPTDTQYF. The CDR3 DNA reads as TGTGCCAGCAGTTTAACTGGGGACCCCACAGATACGCAGTATTTT.

This chain links TRBV7-2 with TRBJ1-1; no reliable D call. Per the germline V gene, CDR1 is SGHTA and CDR2 is FQGNSA. The CDR3 sequence is 12 residues long. Trimming took 1 base from V and 6 from J, leaving 6 bases between them. The CDR3 nucleotides read TGTGCCAGCAGCTTAGTTGGCGCTGAAGCTTTCTTT. Its translation is CASSLVGAEAFF.

This clonotype has more than one count but fewer than ten. J is TRBJ2-3 and V is TRBV6-1, with 13 bases matching TRBD2. Germline V gene lookup returns CDR1 MNHNS and CDR2 SASEGT. The CDR3 runs to 14 residues. Trimming at V came to 8 bases and at J to 5 bases, leaving 4 bases not matched to a gene. CDR3 in amino acids: CASLLAGGRDTQYF. The CDR3 region has the DNA TGTGCCAGCTTACTAGCGGGAGGGAGAGATACGCAGTATTTT.

The chain carries TRBV10-3 and TRBJ2-1; 7 positions match TRBD2. The length of the CDR3 is 14 residues. Germline CDR1 is ENHRY and CDR2 is SYGVKD. V lost 6 bases, J lost 0 bases, and 2 bases stayed unmatched. In DNA, the CDR3 is TGTGCCATCAGCGGGGGGAGCTCCTACAATGAGCAGTTCTTC. Translation gives CAISGGSSYNEQFF.

The rearrangement uses TRBV27 and TRBJ1-6; no firm D call. Germline CDR1 MNHEY, CDR2 SMNVEV (reference sequence). Trimming took 5 bases from V and 2 from J, leaving 4 bases between them. The CDR3 consists of 13 residues. For the CDR3, the DNA is TGTGCCAGCAGTCTCGCCTATAATTCACCCCTCCACTTT. This codes for CASSLAYNSPLHF.

The V and J genes are TRBV15 and TRBJ2-6; no firm D call. Germline CDR1 LNHNV, CDR2 YYDKDF (reference sequence). The germline V and J ends were trimmed by 4 bases and 0 bases, with 13 bases remaining between them. There are 17 residues in the CDR3. For the CDR3, the DNA is TGTGCCACCAGCACACATGGCGATCACTCTGGGGCCAACGTCCTGACTTTC. Amino acid sequence: CATSTHGDHSGANVLTF. Full variable domain (remainder filled in from reference TRBV15 and TRBJ2-6): DAMVIQNPRYQVTQFGKPVTLSCSQTLNHNVMYWYQQKSSQAPKLLFHYYDKDFNNEADTPDNFQSRRPNTSFCFLDIRSPGLGDTAMYLCATSTHGDHSGANVLTFGAGSRLTVL.

Ten or more counts support this clonotype. J is TRBJ2-7 and V is TRBV6-2 or TRBV6-3; possibly TRBD2 for D (5 bases). The CDR3 consists of 11 residues. Trimming cost V 5 bases and J 8 bases, with 10 bases left between them. CDR1 and CDR2 from the germline V gene are MNHEY and SVGEGT. CDR3 loop: CASSRGYQQYF. DNA for the CDR3: TGTGCCAGCAGTCGGGGATATCAGCAGTACTTC.